A single sample is the source of the 13 T cell receptor beta chains below, sequenced in a study of T cell repertoires and Cas9 in healthy adults (dated by TCRdb to the late 2010s). Libraries were made using the immunoSEQ multiplex PCR assay. The clones in this table, taken by TCRdb from immuneACCESS, are in-frame only. Not every clone is retained; where verified, under half of the shortfall comes from an unresolved V gene, and the cause of the rest is unknown. This sample has tens of thousands of clones in its table, and roughly 90% of those were observed once. The ten largest clones add up to more than 0.65% of the sample. The source material was CD4+ effector T cells (CD127+, CD25-, CD137-, CD154-) from PBMCs; culture status not recorded. The receptors come from a human donor in good health.

The genes are TRBV7-3 and TRBJ1-1; TRBD1 might be the D (6 bases). This CDR3 comprises 15 residues. In germline, CDR1 is SGHTA, CDR2 FQGTGA. V was trimmed by 5 bases and J by 2 bases, leaving 15 bases between them. In nucleotides, the CDR3 is TGTGCCAGCAGCCCCGTTGGACAGCTTAACACTGAAGCTTTCTTT. Protein product: CASSPVGQLNTEAFF. Supplemented by reference TRBV7-3 and TRBJ1-1, the full variable domain reads GAGVSQTPSNKVTEKGKYVELRCDPISGHTALYWYRQSLGQGPEFLIYFQGTGAADDSGLPNDRFFAVRPEGSVSTLKIQRTERGDSAVYLCASSPVGQLNTEAFFGQGTRLTVV.

This chain uses TRBV5-4 with TRBJ2-5, with 11 bases identical to TRBD2. With V trimmed by 4 bases and J by 5 bases, 7 bases remained unmatched. Germline CDR1 is SGHNT and CDR2 is YYREEE (reference sequence). The CDR3 extends over 15 amino acids. CDR3 sequence reads: CASSPGLAAWETQYF. The CDR3 DNA is TGTGCCAGCAGCCCGGGACTAGCGGCGTGGGAGACCCAGTACTTC. Combining the CDR3 with reference TRBV5-4 and TRBJ2-5 gives the whole variable domain ETGVTQSPTHLIKTRGQQVTLRCSSQSGHNTVSWYQQALGQGPQFIFQYYREEENGRGNFPPRFSGLQFPNYSSELNVNALELDDSALYLCASSPGLAAWETQYFGPGTRLLVL.

This clone was recorded once. The CDR3 DNA follows: TGTGCCAGCAGCGTGTCCACTAGCGGGAGAGGTGCAGATACGCAGTATTTT. This sequence encodes CASSVSTSGRGADTQYF. This chain uses TRBV5-5 with TRBJ2-3; 11 bases match TRBD2. Looked up from germline, CDR1 is SGHKS and CDR2 is YYEKEE (reference sequence). With V trimmed by 4 bases and J by 4 bases, 11 bases remained unmatched. The CDR3 has 17 amino acids.

The rearrangement links TRBV18 to TRBJ1-2; no reliable D call. Trimming left V 0 bases short and J 4 bases short, with 6 bases between. CDR1 and CDR2 (germline): KGHSH, LQKENI. The CDR3 covers 13 residues. The DNA of the CDR3 is TGTGCCAGCTCACCACCGGTGGGCTATGGCTACACCTTC. This translates into CASSPPVGYGYTF. The whole variable domain, remainder taken from reference TRBV18 and TRBJ1-2, is NAGVMQNPRHLVRRRGQEARLRCSPMKGHSHVYWYRQLPEEGLKFMVYLQKENIIDESGMPKERFSAEFPKEGPSILRIQQVVRGDSAAYFCASSPPVGYGYTFGSGTRLTVV.

The DNA of the CDR3 is TGTGCCAGCAGTTACTCCGCAGTCAACTATGGCTACACCTTC. As protein: CASSYSAVNYGYTF. V and J are TRBV6-6 and TRBJ1-2, with no clear D. The CDR3 runs to 14 residues. Germline V gives CDR1 MNHNY, CDR2 SVGAGI (reference sequence). With 0 bases removed from V and 2 bases from J, the gap between germline ends came to 7 bases.

This chain uses TRBV6-5 with TRBJ2-1; no reliable D call. This CDR3 is 14 amino acids long. The V gene lost 7 bases and the J gene lost 0 bases, with 10 bases spanning the gap. Germline CDR1 MNHEY, CDR2 SVGAGI. CDR3 nucleotides: TGTGCCAGCATCGGTCCCAACTCCTACAATGAGCAGTTCTTC. Residues: CASIGPNSYNEQFF.

The genes are TRBV4-1 and TRBJ1-2; D uncertain. V was pared by 4 bases and J by 0 bases, with 15 bases between. Germline loops: CDR1 MGHRA, CDR2 YSYEKL. The CDR3 contains 16 residues. CDR3 DNA sequence: TGCGCCAGCAGCCTTAGCGCGGGGTTAGCTAACTATGGCTACACCTTC. Protein product: CASSLSAGLANYGYTF.

The chain couples TRBV6-5 to TRBJ2-5; D remains unclear. The CDR3 spans 15 residues. Germline V gene data show CDR1 as MNHEY and CDR2 as SVGAGI. Trimming stripped 5 bases from V and 3 bases from J, with 16 bases between. The CDR3: CASSNRAIDEETQYF. The CDR3 nucleotides are TGTGCCAGCAGTAACCGGGCAATAGATGAAGAGACCCAGTACTTC.

The V and J genes are TRBV20-1 and TRBJ2-7; D remains unclear. The CDR3 is 11 amino acids. Germline values: CDR1 DFQATT, CDR2 SNEGSKA (reference sequence). The V and J ends lost 4 bases and 1 base respectively, with 5 bases between them. CDR3 sequence (DNA): TGCAGTGCTACTGGTTCCTACGAGCAGTACTTC. Protein: CSATGSYEQYF.

The chain couples TRBV2 to TRBJ1-5, with D unclear. Germline V gene data show CDR1 as SNHLY and CDR2 as FYNNEI. CDR3 size: 13 residues. V dropped 5 bases and J dropped 5 bases, with 10 bases sitting between them. The CDR3 coding sequence is TGTGCCAGCAGTTCCAGTGAGCATCAGCCCCAGCATTTT. This sequence encodes CASSSSEHQPQHF.

This clone has just one count. The chain recombines TRBV27 with TRBJ2-1, with TRBD2 matching 7 bases. Germline assignment: CDR1 MNHEY and CDR2 SMNVEV (reference sequence). The V segment lost 5 bases and the J segment 6 bases; nucleotides outside the gene matches: 10. The length of the CDR3 is 15 residues. CDR3 in amino acids: CASSAGLTSRNEQFF. The CDR3 nucleotides read TGTGCCAGCAGTGCGGGACTAACCTCACGCAATGAGCAGTTCTTC.

The chain has TRBV18 and TRBJ2-7; no definite D call. Trimming cost V 2 bases and J 0 bases, with 5 bases left between them. The germline V gene has CDR1 KGHSH and CDR2 LQKENI. CDR3 length: 13 residues. The CDR3 sequence: CASSPGASYEQYV. The CDR3 DNA sequence: TGTGCCAGCTCACCAGGCGCCTCCTACGAGCAGTACGTC.

The rearrangement uses TRBV10-2 and TRBJ2-6, with D possibly matching TRBD1 (5 bases). V was trimmed by 2 bases and J by 0 bases, leaving 8 bases between them. This CDR3 comprises 16 residues. CDR1 and CDR2 (germline): WSHSY, SAAADI. CDR3 DNA sequence: TGCGCCAGCAGTGAGGGCAGGGCCTCTGGGGCCAACGTCCTGACTTTC. Its translation is CASSEGRASGANVLTF.